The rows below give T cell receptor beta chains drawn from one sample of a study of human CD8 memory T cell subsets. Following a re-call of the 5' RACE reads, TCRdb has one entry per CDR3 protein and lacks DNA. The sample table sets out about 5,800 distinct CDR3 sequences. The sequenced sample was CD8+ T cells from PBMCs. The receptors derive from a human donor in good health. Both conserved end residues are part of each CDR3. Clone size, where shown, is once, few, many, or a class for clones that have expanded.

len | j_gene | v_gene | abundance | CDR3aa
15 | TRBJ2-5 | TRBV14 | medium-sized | CASSQVGMTQETQYF
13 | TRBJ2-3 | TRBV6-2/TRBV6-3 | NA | CASSYYNTDTQYF
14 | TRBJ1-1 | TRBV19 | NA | CASQGWRMNTEAFF
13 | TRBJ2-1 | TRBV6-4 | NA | CASALGRGREQFF
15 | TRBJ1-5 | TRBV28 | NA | CASSSRGQSGQPQHF
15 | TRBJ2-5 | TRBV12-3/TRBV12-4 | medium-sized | CASRPGLTVGETQYF
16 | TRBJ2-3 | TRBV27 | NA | CASSLSWEAAGDTQYF
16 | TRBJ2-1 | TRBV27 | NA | CASSSDTSSSYNEQFF
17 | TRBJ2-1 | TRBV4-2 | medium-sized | CASSQGPLADAYNEQFF
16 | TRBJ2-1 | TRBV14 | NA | CASSQDSGDTYNEQFF
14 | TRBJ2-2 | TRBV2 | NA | CASSADSDTGELFF